This T cell receptor beta chain came from a study of cytomegalovirus exposure and HLA in healthy donors. The protocol was immunoSEQ multiplex PCR, while the TCRdb copy is restricted to in-frame clones and leaves out a portion. The profile shows some 250,000 clones, around 90% of them singletons. This clone has only a few counts. Other DNA sequences within the sample encode an identical CDR3. Between the trimmed V and J ends, which lost 6 bases and 4 bases, there was a span of 10 bases. This CDR3 spans 12 amino acids. CDR1 SEHNR and CDR2 FQNEAQ come from the germline V gene (reference sequence). Sequencing was carried out using PBMCs. The TCR originated in a young woman in good health and CMV-seronegative. This chain connects TRBV7-9 to TRBJ2-7, with D hard to call. CDR3 in amino acids: CASSPGGYEQYF. DNA of the CDR3: TGTGCCAGCAGTCCCGGCGGTTACGAGCAGTACTTC.